Following are 26 T cell receptor beta chains from one sample sequenced in a study of blood T cell repertoires in COVID-19. Clones were read by immunoSEQ multiplex PCR, and TCRdb kept only the in-frame ones, dropping some. Seen here are about 210,000 clones, 80% to 90% observed once, and the top ten hold 6% to 8.5%. The sequenced material came from peripheral blood. The receptors stem from a woman aged 45 to 65 with active or convalescent COVID-19.

This clone was recorded many times. The V call is TRBV6-5, the J call TRBJ2-7; weak D call: TRBD1 (6 bases). Trimming pared 7 bases from V and 3 bases from J, leaving 13 bases between. Germline lookup yields CDR1 MNHEY and CDR2 SVGAGI. The CDR3 consists of 13 residues. Here the CDR3 DNA reads TGTGCCAGCAAGCCGGGACACAGCTACGAGCAGTACTTC. Encoded protein: CASKPGHSYEQYF.

A few counts support this clone. J is TRBJ2-7 and V is TRBV29-1; D may be TRBD2 (5 bases). CDR1 and CDR2 (germline): SQVTM, ANQGSEA. The CDR3 has 15 amino acids. The V and J ends lost 4 bases and 4 bases respectively, with 20 bases between them. DNA of the CDR3: TGCAGCGTTGTTAGGGAGCCCGCGGCAGCTTACGAGCAGTACTTC. Encoded protein: CSVVREPAAAYEQYF.

This clone occurred once. This rearrangement joins TRBV19 to TRBJ1-5, with D perhaps TRBD1 (6 bases). This CDR3 is built from 13 residues. Germline CDR1 reads LNHDA; CDR2 reads SQIVND (reference sequence). V lost 7 bases to trimming and J lost 5 bases, with 12 bases between them. The CDR3 loop is CASTTGLHQPQHF. DNA for the CDR3: TGTGCCAGTACCACAGGGTTACATCAGCCCCAGCATTTT.

This chain uses TRBV7-8 with TRBJ2-2; D is possibly TRBD2 (6 bases). CDR3 length: 14 amino acids. The V gene lost 9 bases and the J gene lost 1 base, with 12 bases spanning the gap. The V gene's germline CDR1 is SGHVS and CDR2 FQNEAQ. The chain's CDR3 is CARGGLLNTGELFF. CDR3 DNA: TGTGCCAGGGGAGGACTCCTGAACACCGGGGAGCTGTTTTTT.

This chain joins TRBV4-1 and TRBJ1-5; D is unresolved. This CDR3 region has 16 residues. CDR1 MGHRA and CDR2 YSYEKL come from the germline V gene. V lost 0 bases and J lost 7, with 16 bases in between. CDR3 residues: CASSQESGQMGQPQHF. The CDR3 DNA is TGCGCCAGCAGCCAAGAGAGCGGGCAAATGGGACAGCCCCAGCATTTT.

V is TRBV5-4 and J is TRBJ1-2; 7 bases align to TRBD1. Germline trimming cut 0 bases from V and 4 bases from J; bases unmatched to any gene: 12. Germline-derived CDR1 and CDR2 are SGHNT and YYREEE (reference sequence). The CDR3 has 17 amino acids. CDR3 amino acids: CASSLATRTGGTYGYTF. CDR3 DNA sequence: TGTGCCAGCAGCTTGGCCACCAGGACAGGCGGAACCTATGGCTACACCTTC.

The V gene is TRBV2, the J gene TRBJ2-6; D perhaps matches TRBD1 (6 bases). Trimming removed 6 bases from V and 3 bases from J, with 12 bases in between. The CDR3 is made up of 15 amino acids. Germline V gene sequence: CDR1 SNHLY, CDR2 FYNNEI. The CDR3 here is CASRGQIFGANVLTF. The CDR3 DNA is TGTGCCAGCAGGGGACAAATCTTTGGGGCCAACGTCCTGACTTTC.

The CDR3 is CASSLGAGQSSYEQYF. The CDR3 DNA reads TGTGCCAGCAGCTTAGGGGCTGGACAGTCCTCCTACGAGCAGTACTTC. The V call is TRBV7-9, the J call TRBJ2-7; maybe TRBD1 (6 bases). The germline V gene has CDR1 SEHNR and CDR2 FQNEAQ (reference sequence). V lost 1 base and J 0 bases, leaving 13 bases between the germline ends. This CDR3 is built from 16 residues. Full variable domain (rest looked up from reference TRBV7-9 and TRBJ2-7): DTGVSQNPRHKITKRGQNVTFRCDPISEHNRLYWYRQTLGQGPEFLTYFQNEAQLEKSRLLSDRFSAERPKGSFSTLEIQRTEQGDSAMYLCASSLGAGQSSYEQYFGPGTRLTVT.

V usage is TRBV5-1 and J usage is TRBJ2-1; 7 positions agree with TRBD1. Unmatched junction bases numbered 3, after V lost 4 bases and J lost 5 bases. There are 13 residues in the CDR3. CDR1 and CDR2 from the germline V gene are SGHRS and YFSETQ. In DNA form, the CDR3 reads TGCGCCAGCAGCACACAGGGGAACAATGAGCAGTTCTTC. Translated, it gives CASSTQGNNEQFF.

Here the CDR3 reads CASSVTANTEAFF. The CDR3 DNA reads as TGCGCCAGCAGCGTAACAGCGAACACTGAAGCTTTCTTT. V and J are TRBV10-1 and TRBJ1-1; D is unclear. Per germline, CDR1 WNHNN and CDR2 SYGVQD (reference sequence). The V end was cut by 6 bases, the J end by 1 base, with 9 bases between. The CDR3 has 13 amino acids.

This chain joins TRBV28 and TRBJ1-5; 8 bases agree with TRBD1. The germline V gene has CDR1 MDHEN and CDR2 SYDVKM. V dropped 7 bases and J dropped 7; count of bases not matched to a gene: 12. The CDR3 totals 15 residues. The CDR3 DNA sequence: TGTGCCAGCAAGTTGCAGGGGGCGATTGAGCAGCCCCAGCATTTT. It encodes CASKLQGAIEQPQHF.

The chain employs TRBV14 and TRBJ2-3; TRBD2 is a possible D gene (5 bases). The CDR3 sequence is 14 residues long. V gave up 4 bases and J gave up 4 bases, with 12 bases separating them. Looked up from germline, CDR1 is SGHDN and CDR2 is FVKESK. CDR3 residues: CASSLGLRADTQYF. The CDR3 nucleotides are TGTGCCAGCAGCCTCGGACTCCGCGCAGATACGCAGTATTTT.

The chain is built from TRBV19 and TRBJ2-1; D may be TRBD1 (6 bases). Trimming cost V 3 bases and J 5 bases, with 11 bases left between them. The CDR3 length is 14 residues. Germline assignment: CDR1 LNHDA and CDR2 SQIVND (reference sequence). The CDR3 loop is CASSMAGTNNEQFF. The CDR3 DNA is TGTGCCAGTAGTATGGCCGGGACAAACAATGAGCAGTTCTTC.

The rearrangement uses TRBV30 and TRBJ2-7; a possible D gene is TRBD2 (6 bases). V lost 0 bases and J 3 bases, leaving 12 bases between the germline ends. This CDR3 has 14 residues. Germline CDR1 GTSNPN, CDR2 SVGIG (reference sequence). Here the CDR3 DNA reads TGTGCCTGGAGTGTAGGCGGGAATAGCTACGAGCAGTACTTC. The encoded protein is CAWSVGGNSYEQYF.

This chain connects TRBV28 to TRBJ2-3; 12 nucleotides align to TRBD2. The length of the CDR3 is 16 residues. Germline CDR1 MDHEN, CDR2 SYDVKM. Unmatched junction bases numbered 6, after V lost 6 bases and J lost 2 bases. Here the CDR3 DNA reads TGTGCCAGCAGAGTGCGGACTAGCGGGGTCACAGATACGCAGTATTTT. This encodes CASRVRTSGVTDTQYF.

The V gene is TRBV5-6, the J gene TRBJ2-5; 7 bases fit TRBD1. The CDR3 sequence is 15 residues long. The germline CDR1 and CDR2 sequences are SGHDT and YYEEEE. V shed 4 bases and J 5 bases; nucleotides not matched to a gene: 11. In DNA form, the CDR3 reads TGTGCCAGCAGCCGCCCGACAGGGATGGGGGAGACCCAGTACTTC. Encoded protein: CASSRPTGMGETQYF.

The chain links TRBV29-1 to TRBJ2-7, with D perhaps matching TRBD1 (5 bases). V gave up 7 bases and J gave up 0 bases, with 13 bases separating them. Germline V CDR1 and CDR2: SQVTM, ANQGSEA. This CDR3 region has 13 residues. CDR3 nucleotides: TGCAGCGCTCGCCCCGACAGCTCCTACGAGCAGTACTTC. Translated: CSARPDSSYEQYF.

The chain is built from TRBV12-5 and TRBJ1-1; 9 nucleotides align to TRBD1. This CDR3 spans 12 amino acids. V lost 6 bases, J lost 12 bases, and 8 bases stayed unmatched. Germline V gives CDR1 LGHNT, CDR2 FRNRAP. The CDR3 region has the DNA TGTGCTAGTGGGCCGGACAGGGGTGAGTCTTTCTTT. This gives the protein CASGPDRGESFF.

The V and J genes are TRBV7-9 and TRBJ2-2; D not resolved. In germline, CDR1 is SEHNR, CDR2 FQNEAQ (reference sequence). V lost 11 bases and J 0 bases, leaving 10 bases between the germline ends. CDR3 length equals 13 residues. The CDR3 here is CAGSDANTGELFF. DNA of the CDR3: TGTGCCGGAAGCGACGCGAACACCGGGGAGCTGTTTTTT.

The chain uses TRBV28 and TRBJ2-1, with 7 bases fitting TRBD2. The CDR3 has 15 residues. The germline V gene has CDR1 MDHEN and CDR2 SYDVKM. Trimming removed 4 bases from V and 10 bases from J; junction bases left unmatched: 13. The CDR3 reads CASSSLGGGGREQFF. CDR3 coding DNA: TGTGCCAGCAGTTCCCTGGGCGGGGGAGGCAGGGAGCAGTTCTTC.

V usage is TRBV6-6 and J usage is TRBJ1-4, with TRBD1 matching 10 bases. V was clipped by 6 bases and J by 5 bases; unmatched bases: 6. Germline lookup yields CDR1 MNHNY and CDR2 SVGAGI (reference sequence). The CDR3 totals 15 residues. For the CDR3, the DNA is TGTGCCAGCAGGGGCCTGGGACAGGGGAATGAAAAACTGTTTTTT. It yields the protein CASRGLGQGNEKLFF.

The chain carries TRBV21-1 and TRBJ2-7; TRBD2 is the table's D call, not checked against the DNA. TRBV21-1 is given as a pseudogene. The CDR3 runs 15 residues. The CDR3 DNA sequence: TGTGCCAGCAGCACAGCAAATGCCCCTACCTACGAGCAGTACGTC. This gives the protein CASSTANAPTYEQYV.

The table lists this clone with a count of one. The gene calls are TRBV6-1 and TRBJ2-4; D not resolved. The CDR3 is made up of 13 amino acids. V dropped 3 bases and J dropped 9 bases, with 12 bases sitting between them. Germline V gives CDR1 MNHNS, CDR2 SASEGT. CDR3 in DNA: TGTGCCAGCAGTGATGGGCAATCGGCCATTCAGTACTTC. It codes for CASSDGQSAIQYF.

The chain couples TRBV20-1 to TRBJ2-7, with D unresolved. V lost 6 bases and J 5 bases, leaving 11 bases between the germline ends. CDR3 length: 11 residues. Germline CDR1 is DFQATT and CDR2 is SNEGSKA (reference sequence). The CDR3 DNA sequence: TGCAGTGCGTACTCTGCCCACGAGCAGTACTTC. Residues: CSAYSAHEQYF.

V gene TRBV7-2 combines with J gene TRBJ2-7, with 8 nucleotides matching TRBD2. Germline CDR1 and CDR2: SGHTA and FQGNSA. After removal of 7 bases from V and 3 bases from J, the junction contained 8 bases not matched to a gene. This CDR3 has 14 amino acids. CDR3 sequence (DNA): TGTGCCAGCACCCTAGGCGGGAGGATCTACGAGCAGTACTTC. It specifies CASTLGGRIYEQYF. Full variable domain (outside the CDR3, taken from reference TRBV7-2 and TRBJ2-7): GAGVSQSPSNKVTEKGKDVELRCDPISGHTALYWYRQSLGQGLEFLIYFQGNSAPDKSGLPSDRFSAERTGGSVSTLTIQRTQQEDSAVYLCASTLGGRIYEQYFGPGTRLTVT.

The chain has TRBV28 and TRBJ1-4; no definite D call. Germline CDR1 reads MDHEN; CDR2 reads SYDVKM. The CDR3 is 16 amino acids. Between the trimmed V and J ends, which lost 1 base and 5 bases, there was a span of 14 bases. The CDR3 sequence: CASSLSRPGGNEKLFF. Written as DNA, the CDR3 is TGTGCCAGCAGTTTATCCAGACCCGGAGGGAATGAAAAACTGTTTTTT.